One and the same sample provided the 28 T cell receptor beta chains below, sequenced in a study of long-term antiretroviral therapy in people with HIV. It was version v3.0 of the immunoSEQ assay that was run at survey level. The method was immunoSEQ multiplex PCR; TCRdb's version includes in-frame clones alone and lacks a portion of them. The sample holds 25,000 to 35,000 clones, roughly 93% seen once. The material sequenced was unsorted PBMCs, taken more than 7.3 years after starting antiretroviral therapy. The source of these receptors is a man aged 45-65 years with HIV.

The V call is TRBV19, the J call TRBJ1-1, with 8 bases aligning to TRBD1. Germline assignment: CDR1 LNHDA and CDR2 SQIVND (reference sequence). CDR3 length: 13 amino acids. V gave up 4 bases and J gave up 10 bases; unmatched junction bases: 8. The CDR3 DNA is TGTGCCAGTAGTACCAGTCCCGGGACAGGAGCTTTCTTT. Its translation is CASSTSPGTGAFF.

This clone has more than one count but fewer than ten. This chain's CDR3 is CASSYSPGGTYNEQFF. DNA for the CDR3: TGTGCCAGCAGTTACAGTCCCGGGGGGACCTACAATGAGCAGTTCTTC. The genes are TRBV6-5 and TRBJ2-1, with TRBD2 matching 7 bases. Trimming cost V 2 bases and J 2 bases; bases outside gene matches: 6. This CDR3 contains 16 residues. Germline CDR1 is MNHEY and CDR2 is SVGAGI.

This chain joins TRBV2 and TRBJ1-1; D is possibly TRBD1 (5 bases). Germline loops: CDR1 SNHLY, CDR2 FYNNEI. Trimming took off 2 bases at V and 2 bases at J, with 15 bases between the two ends. This CDR3 is 16 amino acids long. CDR3 nucleotides: TGTGCCAGCAGTGAAAACCAGGGTGGAAGAAACACTGAAGCTTTCTTT. Its protein product is CASSENQGGRNTEAFF.

The V call is TRBV7-9, the J call TRBJ2-1; no firm D call. This CDR3 contains 12 residues. Germline assignment: CDR1 SEHNR and CDR2 FQNEAQ (reference sequence). V lost 1 base to trimming and J lost 8 bases, with 6 bases between them. The CDR3 reads CASSLGLDEQFF. The CDR3 region has the DNA TGTGCCAGCAGCTTAGGGCTGGATGAGCAGTTCTTC.

The chain uses TRBV5-1 and TRBJ2-5, with 7 bases fitting TRBD2. The CDR3 contains 13 residues. The junction had 6 bases not matched to a gene; V was cut back by 5 bases and J by 5 bases. Germline V gene lookup returns CDR1 SGHRS and CDR2 YFSETQ. In DNA, the CDR3 is TGCGCCAGCAGTCGTCGGGGGGACGAGACCCAGTACTTC. Translating it yields CASSRRGDETQYF.

The chain is built from TRBV13 and TRBJ2-3, with 9 bases identical to TRBD1. The germline V gene encodes CDR1 PRHDT and CDR2 FYEKMQ (reference sequence). Losses at the gene ends were 2 bases for V and 2 bases for J; bases not matched to a gene: 5. The CDR3 spans 16 residues. The CDR3 is CASSLKTGGVTDTQYF. The DNA for the CDR3 is TGTGCCAGCAGCTTAAAGACAGGGGGGGTCACAGATACGCAGTATTTT.

This sequence joins TRBV2 and TRBJ2-2; possibly TRBD2 for D (5 bases). CDR3 length equals 15 residues. V lost 6 bases, J lost 5 bases, and 16 bases lay in between. The germline gives CDR1 SNHLY, CDR2 FYNNEI. This chain's CDR3 is CASSELVMRTGELFF. Written as DNA, the CDR3 is TGTGCCAGCAGCGAACTAGTTATGCGTACCGGGGAGCTGTTTTTT.

The chain combines TRBV5-5 with TRBJ2-7, with D perhaps TRBD1 (6 bases). V was clipped by 4 bases and J by 2 bases, with 13 bases between them. Germline V gene sequence: CDR1 SGHKS, CDR2 YYEKEE (reference sequence). This CDR3 contains 14 residues. CDR3 DNA sequence: TGTGCCAGCAGCGTCAGGGGAGATACCTACGAGCAGTACTTC. Protein product: CASSVRGDTYEQYF.

This clone was detected once. The chain is built from TRBV5-1 and TRBJ1-6; the D gene is possibly TRBD1 (5 bases). The CDR3 is 17 amino acids. Trimming cost V 1 base and J 5 bases, with 16 bases left between them. The germline gives CDR1 SGHRS, CDR2 YFSETQ. The CDR3 spells CASSLPSGGNDNSPLHF. DNA for the CDR3: TGCGCCAGCAGCTTGCCGTCTGGGGGAAACGATAATTCACCCCTCCACTTT.

CDR3 in DNA: TGTGCCAGCAGCATTAGCGGGGGGGCCGTTGAGACCCAGTACTTC. Its translation: CASSISGGAVETQYF. The chain links TRBV9 to TRBJ2-5; TRBD2 matches at 11 bases. Per germline, CDR1 SGDLS and CDR2 YYNGEE. V dropped 4 bases and J dropped 5; count of bases not matched to a gene: 7. CDR3 size: 15 residues.

The J gene is TRBJ1-5, the V gene TRBV6-6, with 9 bases matching TRBD1. V shed 6 bases and J 8 bases; nucleotides not matched to a gene: 8. The CDR3 loop spans 14 amino acids. In germline, CDR1 is MNHNY, CDR2 SVGAGI (reference sequence). The CDR3 region has the DNA TGTGCCAGCAGCCCGAACAGGGGGCAGGAGCCCCAGCATTTT. It encodes CASSPNRGQEPQHF.

V gene TRBV28 combines with J gene TRBJ2-3, with 9 bases that match TRBD2. The CDR3 covers 15 residues. V trimming: 5 bases; J trimming: 2 bases; junction bases outside the gene matches: 5. From germline, CDR1 is MDHEN and CDR2 SYDVKM. CDR3 region: CASSRAGGPTDTQYF. The DNA of the CDR3 is TGTGCCAGCAGTAGAGCGGGGGGTCCCACAGATACGCAGTATTTT.

This chain links TRBV4-3 with TRBJ1-6; TRBD1 aligns across 10 bases. The CDR3 sequence is 16 residues long. Germline V gene data show CDR1 as LGHNA and CDR2 as YSLEER. V shed 0 bases, J shed 7 bases, and the junction held 3 bases outside the gene matches. CDR3 protein: CASSQDEDRGNSPLHF. The DNA of the CDR3 is TGCGCCAGCAGCCAAGATGAGGACAGGGGGAATTCACCCCTCCACTTT.

DNA for the CDR3: TGTGCCAGTAGTACCGGACAGTTGAACACTGAAGCTTTCTTT. This sequence encodes CASSTGQLNTEAFF. This chain joins TRBV19 and TRBJ1-1; possible D gene TRBD1, 6 bases. Germline CDR1 reads LNHDA; CDR2 reads SQIVND (reference sequence). This CDR3 comprises 14 residues. Trimming pared 4 bases from V and 0 bases from J, leaving 9 bases between. The entire variable domain, with the rest obtained from reference TRBV19 and TRBJ1-1, is as follows: DGGITQSPKYLFRKEGQNVTLSCEQNLNHDAMYWYRQDPGQGLRLIYYSQIVNDFQKGDIAEGYSVSREKKESFPLTVTSAQKNPTAFYLCASSTGQLNTEAFFGQGTRLTVV.

The rearrangement joins TRBV7-6 to TRBJ2-7, with 9 bases matching TRBD1. The CDR3 covers 15 residues. CDR1 SGHVS and CDR2 FNYEAQ come from the germline V gene. V was clipped by 5 bases and J by 5 bases; unmatched bases: 10. CDR3 region: CASSQGQGLSDEQYF. As DNA, the CDR3 is TGTGCCAGCAGCCAGGGACAGGGCCTCTCGGACGAGCAGTACTTC.

This rearrangement joins TRBV20-1 to TRBJ2-3; D remains ambiguous. Trimming removed 6 bases from V and 4 bases from J, with 8 bases in between. CDR3 length equals 11 residues. From germline, CDR1 is DFQATT and CDR2 SNEGSKA (reference sequence). The CDR3 spells CSATPADTQYF. The DNA of the CDR3 is TGCAGTGCCACCCCTGCAGATACGCAGTATTTT.

This chain uses TRBV4-1 with TRBJ2-5; 7 nucleotides agree with TRBD1. The CDR3 consists of 17 residues. V shed 1 base and J 0 bases; nucleotides not matched to a gene: 8. Germline-derived CDR1 and CDR2 are MGHRA and YSYEKL. CDR3: CASSQAPIGQDQETQYF. As DNA, the CDR3 is TGCGCCAGCAGCCAAGCCCCGATTGGACAGGACCAAGAGACCCAGTACTTC.

This clone was found a few times. CDR3 sequence reads: CASSQDSTGLAANEQFF. Written as DNA, the CDR3 is TGCGCCAGCAGCCAAGATAGTACGGGACTAGCGGCCAATGAGCAGTTCTTC. V and J are TRBV4-1 and TRBJ2-1; 11 bases match TRBD2. V was pared by 0 bases and J by 6 bases, with 7 bases of the junction left unmatched. This CDR3 is 17 amino acids long. The germline CDR1 and CDR2 sequences are MGHRA and YSYEKL.

The genes are TRBV5-1 and TRBJ2-4; 8 bases map to TRBD1. CDR1 is SGHRS and CDR2 is YFSETQ in the germline V gene. The V segment lost 4 bases and the J segment 3 bases; nucleotides outside the gene matches: 6. CDR3 size: 15 residues. The CDR3 DNA sequence: TGCGCCAGCAGCCCCGGGACAGGAATCAAAAACATTCAGTACTTC. Translation gives CASSPGTGIKNIQYF.

The chain links TRBV9 to TRBJ1-5; maybe TRBD1 (5 bases). The CDR3 has 14 residues. From germline, CDR1 is SGDLS and CDR2 YYNGEE. Trimming stripped 2 bases from V and 1 base from J, with 7 bases between. This CDR3 reads CASSVGDSNQPQHF. The CDR3 DNA reads as TGTGCCAGCAGCGTGGGGGACAGCAATCAGCCCCAGCATTTT.

The chain recombines TRBV5-3 with TRBJ1-3; unclear D gene. TRBV5-3 is designated an ORF whose function remains uncertain. Trimming cost V 5 bases and J 4 bases, with 10 bases left between them. The CDR3 is made up of 13 amino acids. The CDR3 DNA reads as TGTGCCAGAAGTGCAGGTGAGGGAAACACCATATATTTT. It is translated as CARSAGEGNTIYF.

CDR3 nucleotides: TGCGCCAGCAGTGCCCTTGCCGGGACGCCGAACACTGAAGCTTTCTTT. This encodes CASSALAGTPNTEAFF. V usage is TRBV5-1 and J usage is TRBJ1-1; perhaps TRBD1 as D (5 bases). Trimming took off 5 bases at V and 1 base at J, with 18 bases between the two ends. There are 16 residues in the CDR3. Per the germline V gene, CDR1 is SGHRS and CDR2 is YFSETQ.

The chain is built from TRBV9 and TRBJ2-3; the D call may be TRBD1 or TRBD2 (5 bases each). Germline assignment: CDR1 SGDLS and CDR2 YYNGEE. The CDR3 is 14 amino acids. Trimming stripped 3 bases from V and 4 bases from J, with 12 bases between. In nucleotides, the CDR3 is TGTGCCAGCAGCGCCTTCCGGGGCTCAGATACGCAGTATTTT. Translation: CASSAFRGSDTQYF.

This clone was found once. The chain links TRBV30 to TRBJ2-1; 11 bases align to TRBD2. V gave up 4 bases and J gave up 9 bases; unmatched junction bases: 11. This CDR3 contains 15 residues. Looked up from germline, CDR1 is GTSNPN and CDR2 is SVGIG (reference sequence). The CDR3 coding sequence is TGTGCCTGGACCCAGCTAGCGGGGGGACGGGGTGAGCAGTTCTTC. Its translation: CAWTQLAGGRGEQFF.

Worth noting for this clone: At one end the junction does not follow the germline gene, possibly because of a read error. This sequence joins TRBV7-9 and TRBJ2-7; possible D gene TRBD2, 5 bases. Germline V CDR1 and CDR2: SEHNR, FQNEAQ (reference sequence). The CDR3 contains 16 residues. This CDR3 reads CASNLPELGPSYEQYF. The DNA of the CDR3 is TGTGCCAGCAACTTACCTGAACTAGGACCTTCCTACGAGCAGTACTTC.

This chain joins TRBV4-3 and TRBJ2-3; 16 bases agree with TRBD2. The CDR3 length is 18 residues. The junction had 4 bases not matched to a gene; V was cut back by 4 bases and J by 0 bases. CDR1 LGHNA and CDR2 YSLEER come from the germline V gene. Here the CDR3 reads CASSPGLAGGGSTDTQYF. The CDR3 DNA follows: TGCGCCAGCAGCCCGGGACTAGCGGGGGGGGGTAGCACAGATACGCAGTATTTT.

In this sample, this clone turned up once. The rearrangement joins TRBV10-3 to TRBJ2-1, with 7 nucleotides matching TRBD1. This CDR3 spans 14 amino acids. Germline lookup yields CDR1 ENHRY and CDR2 SYGVKD. Germline trimming cut 2 bases from V and 8 bases from J; bases unmatched to any gene: 6. The CDR3 spells CAISEPTGWDEQFF. Here the CDR3 DNA reads TGTGCCATCAGTGAGCCGACAGGGTGGGATGAGCAGTTCTTC.

The rearrangement uses TRBV5-4 and TRBJ2-2; D possibly matches TRBD1 or TRBD2 (5 bases each). V lost 0 bases and J lost 1, with 13 bases in between. Per the germline V gene, CDR1 is SGHNT and CDR2 is YYREEE (reference sequence). This CDR3 has 17 residues. The CDR3 region is CASSLAKGTVNTGELFF. The CDR3 DNA reads as TGTGCCAGCAGCTTGGCCAAAGGGACGGTGAACACCGGGGAGCTGTTTTTT.